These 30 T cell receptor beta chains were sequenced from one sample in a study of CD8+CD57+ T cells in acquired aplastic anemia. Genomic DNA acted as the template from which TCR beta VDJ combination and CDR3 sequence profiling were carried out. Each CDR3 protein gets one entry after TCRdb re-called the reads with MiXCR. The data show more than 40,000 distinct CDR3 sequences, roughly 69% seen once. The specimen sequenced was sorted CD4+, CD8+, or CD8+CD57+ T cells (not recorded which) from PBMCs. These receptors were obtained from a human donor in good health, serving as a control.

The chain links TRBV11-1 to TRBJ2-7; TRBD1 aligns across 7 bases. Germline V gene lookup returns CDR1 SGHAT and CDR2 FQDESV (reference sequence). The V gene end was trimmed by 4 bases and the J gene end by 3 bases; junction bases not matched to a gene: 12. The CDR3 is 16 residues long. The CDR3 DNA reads TGTGCCAGCAGCTCTATGACAGGGAGTAGAAACTACGAGCAGTACTTC. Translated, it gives CASSSMTGSRNYEQYF.

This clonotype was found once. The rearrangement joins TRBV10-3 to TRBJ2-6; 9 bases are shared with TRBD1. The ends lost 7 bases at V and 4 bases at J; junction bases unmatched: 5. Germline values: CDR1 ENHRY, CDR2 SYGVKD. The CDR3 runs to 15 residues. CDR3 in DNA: TGTGCCATCAAAGGGGACAGGGTCGGGGCCAACGTCCTGACTTTC. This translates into CAIKGDRVGANVLTF.

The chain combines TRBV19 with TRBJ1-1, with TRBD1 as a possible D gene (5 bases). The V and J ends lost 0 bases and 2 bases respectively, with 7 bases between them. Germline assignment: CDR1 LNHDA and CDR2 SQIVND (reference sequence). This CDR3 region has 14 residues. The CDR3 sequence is CASSIDRVNTEAFF. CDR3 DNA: TGTGCCAGTAGTATAGACAGGGTCAACACTGAAGCTTTCTTT.

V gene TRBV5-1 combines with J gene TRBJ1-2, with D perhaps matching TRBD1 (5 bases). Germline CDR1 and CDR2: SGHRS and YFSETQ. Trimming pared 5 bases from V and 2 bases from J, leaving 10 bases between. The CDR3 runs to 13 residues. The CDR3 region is CASRIQENYGYTF. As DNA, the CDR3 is TGCGCCAGCAGAATACAGGAGAACTATGGCTACACCTTC.

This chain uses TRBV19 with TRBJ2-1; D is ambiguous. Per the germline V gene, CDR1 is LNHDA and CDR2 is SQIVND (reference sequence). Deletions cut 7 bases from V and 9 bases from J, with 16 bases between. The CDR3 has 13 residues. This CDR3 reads CASTMTGLGEQFF. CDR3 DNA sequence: TGTGCCAGTACCATGACGGGTCTTGGTGAGCAGTTCTTC. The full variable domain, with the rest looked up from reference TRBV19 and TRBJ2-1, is DGGITQSPKYLFRKEGQNVTLSCEQNLNHDAMYWYRQDPGQGLRLIYYSQIVNDFQKGDIAEGYSVSREKKESFPLTVTSAQKNPTAFYLCASTMTGLGEQFFGPGTRLTVL.

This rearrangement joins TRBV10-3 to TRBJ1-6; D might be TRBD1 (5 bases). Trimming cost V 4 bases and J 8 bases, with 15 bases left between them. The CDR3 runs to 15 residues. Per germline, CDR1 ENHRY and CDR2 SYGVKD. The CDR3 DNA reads TGTGCCATCAGTGTCGGGGCGCTTCGGGATTCACCCCTCCACTTT. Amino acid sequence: CAISVGALRDSPLHF.

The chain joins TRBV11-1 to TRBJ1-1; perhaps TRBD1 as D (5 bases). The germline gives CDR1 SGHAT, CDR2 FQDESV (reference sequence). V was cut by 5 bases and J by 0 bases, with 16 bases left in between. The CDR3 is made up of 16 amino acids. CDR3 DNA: TGTGCCAGCAGCCGTGCCGGGACGGAAGTGAACACTGAAGCTTTCTTT. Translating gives CASSRAGTEVNTEAFF.

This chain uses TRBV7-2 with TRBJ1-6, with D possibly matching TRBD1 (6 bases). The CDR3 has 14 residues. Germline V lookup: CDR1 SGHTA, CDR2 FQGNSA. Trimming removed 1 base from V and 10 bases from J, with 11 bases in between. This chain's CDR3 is CASSLVGQGSPLHF. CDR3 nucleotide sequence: TGTGCCAGCAGCTTAGTGGGACAAGGGTCACCCCTCCACTTT.

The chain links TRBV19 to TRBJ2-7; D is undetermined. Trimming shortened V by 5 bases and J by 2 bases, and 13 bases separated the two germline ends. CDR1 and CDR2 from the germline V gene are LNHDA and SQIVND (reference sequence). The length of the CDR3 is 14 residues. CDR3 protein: CASSFQRFTYEQYF. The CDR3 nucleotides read TGTGCCAGTAGTTTCCAACGGTTTACCTACGAGCAGTACTTC.

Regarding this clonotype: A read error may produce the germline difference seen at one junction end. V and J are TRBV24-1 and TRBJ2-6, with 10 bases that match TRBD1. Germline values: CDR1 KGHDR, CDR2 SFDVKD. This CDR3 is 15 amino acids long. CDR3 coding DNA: TGTGCCACCAGTGATTTGGGACAGGGGGGCAACGTCCTGACTTTC. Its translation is CATSDLGQGGNVLTF.

The CDR3 region is CASSQQGPRAFF. CDR3 DNA sequence: TGTGCCAGCAGTCAACAGGGACCCAGGGCTTTCTTT. The V and J genes are TRBV2 and TRBJ1-1; a weak D match, TRBD1 (6 bases). From germline, CDR1 is SNHLY and CDR2 FYNNEI. V lost 5 bases and J lost 11, with 15 bases in between. There are 12 residues in the CDR3.

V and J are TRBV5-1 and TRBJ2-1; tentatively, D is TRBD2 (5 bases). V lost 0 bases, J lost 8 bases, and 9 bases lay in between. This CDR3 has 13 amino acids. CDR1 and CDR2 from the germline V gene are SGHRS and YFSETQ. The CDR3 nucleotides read TGCGCCAGCAGCTTGGCGAGCGGCTATGAGCAGTTCTTC. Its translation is CASSLASGYEQFF.

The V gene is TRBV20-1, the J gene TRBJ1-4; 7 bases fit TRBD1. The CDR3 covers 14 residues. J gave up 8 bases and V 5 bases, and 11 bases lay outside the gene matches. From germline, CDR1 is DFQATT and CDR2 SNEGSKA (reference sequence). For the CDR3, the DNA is TGCAGTGCTGGACAGGACCACCGGGAAGAAAAACTGTTTTTT. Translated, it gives CSAGQDHREEKLFF.

CDR3 protein: CASSEGTGASGELFF. DNA of the CDR3: TGCGCCAGCAGCGAGGGGACAGGGGCATCCGGGGAGCTGTTTTTT. V usage is TRBV5-1 and J usage is TRBJ2-2; TRBD1 agrees at 10 bases. The CDR3 has 15 residues. Germline lookup yields CDR1 SGHRS and CDR2 YFSETQ. V gave up 4 bases and J gave up 6 bases; unmatched junction bases: 6.

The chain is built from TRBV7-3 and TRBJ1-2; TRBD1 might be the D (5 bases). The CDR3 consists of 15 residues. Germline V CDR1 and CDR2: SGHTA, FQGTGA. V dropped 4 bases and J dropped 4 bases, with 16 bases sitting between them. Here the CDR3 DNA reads TGTGCCAGCAGCTCTAACTGGGGGATTGCCTATGGCTACACCTTC. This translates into CASSSNWGIAYGYTF.

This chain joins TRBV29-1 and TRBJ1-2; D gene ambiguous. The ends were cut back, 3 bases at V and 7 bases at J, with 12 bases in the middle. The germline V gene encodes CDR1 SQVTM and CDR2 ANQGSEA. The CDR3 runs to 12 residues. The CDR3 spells CSVEEGAGGYTF. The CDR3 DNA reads TGCAGCGTTGAGGAGGGAGCTGGTGGCTACACCTTC. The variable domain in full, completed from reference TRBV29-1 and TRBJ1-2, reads SAVISQKPSRDICQRGTSLTIQCQVDSQVTMMFWYRQQPGQSLTLIATANQGSEATYESGFVIDKFPISRPNLTFSTLTVSNMSPEDSSIYLCSVEEGAGGYTFGSGTRLTVV.

The CDR3 DNA reads TGTGCCACCAGTGATTTTTGGGGCTACACCTTC. Its protein product is CATSDFWGYTF. The chain couples TRBV24-1 to TRBJ1-2; D is undetermined. Germline CDR1 and CDR2: KGHDR and SFDVKD. The length of the CDR3 is 11 residues. V lost 1 base and J lost 8, with 4 bases in between.

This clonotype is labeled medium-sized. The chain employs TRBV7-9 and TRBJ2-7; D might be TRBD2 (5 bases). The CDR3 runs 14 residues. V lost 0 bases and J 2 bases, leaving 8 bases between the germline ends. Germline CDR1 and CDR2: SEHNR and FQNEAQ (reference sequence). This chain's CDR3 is CASSLALAPYEQYF. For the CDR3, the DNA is TGTGCCAGCAGCTTAGCGCTAGCACCCTACGAGCAGTACTTC.

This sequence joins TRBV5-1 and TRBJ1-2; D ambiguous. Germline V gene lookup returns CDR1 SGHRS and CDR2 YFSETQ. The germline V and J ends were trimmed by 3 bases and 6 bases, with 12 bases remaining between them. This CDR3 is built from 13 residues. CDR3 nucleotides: TGCGCCAGCAGCTGGAAGGGTGGTGATGGCTACACCTTC. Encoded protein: CASSWKGGDGYTF.

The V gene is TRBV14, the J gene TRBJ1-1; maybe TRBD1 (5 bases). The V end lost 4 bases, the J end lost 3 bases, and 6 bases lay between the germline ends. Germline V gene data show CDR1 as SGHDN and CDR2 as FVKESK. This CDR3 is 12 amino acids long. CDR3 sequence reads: CASSRGHTEAFF. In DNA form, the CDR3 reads TGTGCCAGCAGCCGGGGCCACACTGAAGCTTTCTTT.

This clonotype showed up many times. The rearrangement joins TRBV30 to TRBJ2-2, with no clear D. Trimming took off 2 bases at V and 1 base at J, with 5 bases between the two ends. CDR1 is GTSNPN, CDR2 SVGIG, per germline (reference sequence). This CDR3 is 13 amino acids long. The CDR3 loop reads CAWSPLNTGELFF. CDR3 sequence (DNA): TGTGCCTGGAGTCCCCTGAACACCGGGGAGCTGTTTTTT.

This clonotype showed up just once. CDR3 residues: CSGGGTTEAFF. Written as DNA, the CDR3 is TGCAGCGGGGGGGGGACGACTGAAGCTTTCTTT. The rearrangement uses TRBV29-1 and TRBJ1-1; tentative D call: TRBD1 (5 bases). Trimming stripped 7 bases from V and 5 bases from J, with 11 bases between. Germline V gene data show CDR1 as SQVTM and CDR2 as ANQGSEA. This CDR3 comprises 11 residues.

CDR3 loop: CASSPKNGDEQYF. The CDR3, as DNA: TGTGCCAGCAGTCCCAAGAACGGCGACGAGCAGTACTTC. The chain uses TRBV2 and TRBJ2-7, with no clear D. The ends were cut back, 5 bases at V and 5 bases at J, with 13 bases in the middle. The germline gives CDR1 SNHLY, CDR2 FYNNEI. The CDR3 spans 13 residues. Drawing the rest from reference TRBV2 and TRBJ2-7, the complete variable domain is EPEVTQTPSHQVTQMGQEVILRCVPISNHLYFYWYRQILGQKVEFLVSFYNNEISEKSEIFDDQFSVERPDGSNFTLKIRSTKLEDSAMYFCASSPKNGDEQYFGPGTRLTVT.

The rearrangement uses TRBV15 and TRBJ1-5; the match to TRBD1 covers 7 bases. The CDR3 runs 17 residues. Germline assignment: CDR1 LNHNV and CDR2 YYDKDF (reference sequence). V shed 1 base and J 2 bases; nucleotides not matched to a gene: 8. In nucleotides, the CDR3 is TGTGCCACCAGCAGAGGGACAGGAGATGTGGGCAATCAGCCCCAGCATTTT. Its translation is CATSRGTGDVGNQPQHF.

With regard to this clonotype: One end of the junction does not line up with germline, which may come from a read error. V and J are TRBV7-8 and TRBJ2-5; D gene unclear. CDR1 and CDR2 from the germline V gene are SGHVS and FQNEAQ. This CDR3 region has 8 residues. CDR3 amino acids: CASSPRDF. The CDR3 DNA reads TGTGCCAGCAGCCCCCGGGACTTC.

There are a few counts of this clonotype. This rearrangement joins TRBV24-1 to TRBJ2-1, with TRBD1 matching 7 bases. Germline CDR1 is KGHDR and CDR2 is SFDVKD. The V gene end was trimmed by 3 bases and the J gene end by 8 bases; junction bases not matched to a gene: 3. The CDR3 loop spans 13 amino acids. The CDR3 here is CATSDDRDHEQFF. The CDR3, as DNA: TGTGCCACCAGTGATGACAGGGATCATGAGCAGTTCTTC.

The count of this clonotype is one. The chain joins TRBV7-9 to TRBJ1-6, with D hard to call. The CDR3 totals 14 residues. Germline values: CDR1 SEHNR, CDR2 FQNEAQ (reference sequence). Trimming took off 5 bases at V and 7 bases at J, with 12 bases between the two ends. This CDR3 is CASSPTLRNSPLHF. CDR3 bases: TGTGCCAGCAGCCCAACTCTCCGGAATTCACCCCTCCACTTT.

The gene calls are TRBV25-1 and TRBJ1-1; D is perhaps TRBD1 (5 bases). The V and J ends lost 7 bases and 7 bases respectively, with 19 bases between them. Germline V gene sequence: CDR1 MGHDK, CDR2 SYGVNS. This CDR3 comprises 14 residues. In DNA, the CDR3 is TGTGCCAGCACCCCTGGAGGGGCGAAGGGTGAAGCTTTCTTT. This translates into CASTPGGAKGEAFF. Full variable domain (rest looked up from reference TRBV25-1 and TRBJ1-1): EADIYQTPRYLVIGTGKKITLECSQTMGHDKMYWYQQDPGMELHLIHYSYGVNSTEKGDLSSESTVSRIRTEHFPLTLESARPSHTSQYLCASTPGGAKGEAFFGQGTRLTVV.

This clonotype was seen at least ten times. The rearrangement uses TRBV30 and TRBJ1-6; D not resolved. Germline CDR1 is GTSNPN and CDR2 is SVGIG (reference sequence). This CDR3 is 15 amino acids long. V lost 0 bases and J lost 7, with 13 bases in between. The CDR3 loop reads CAWSVLLQVNSPLHF. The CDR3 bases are TGTGCCTGGAGTGTACTTCTCCAGGTGAATTCACCCCTCCACTTT.

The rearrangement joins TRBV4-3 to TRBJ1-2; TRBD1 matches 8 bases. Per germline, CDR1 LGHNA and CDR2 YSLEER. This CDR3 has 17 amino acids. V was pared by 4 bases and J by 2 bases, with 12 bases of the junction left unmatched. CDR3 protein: CASSPGQARVVNYGYTF. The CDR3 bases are TGCGCCAGCAGCCCGGGACAGGCCAGGGTCGTAAACTATGGCTACACCTTC.